Sequencing of this TCR beta chain was carried out in a study of blood T cell repertoires in COVID-19. Turning to the study itself: From T cells, B-cell-depleted T cells, or PBMCs came the material, which was cDNA or gDNA.

J gave up 9 bases and V 4 bases, and 8 bases lay outside the gene matches. This CDR3 has 15 residues. Per the germline V gene, CDR1 is SGHTA and CDR2 is FQGNSA. The method was immunoSEQ multiplex PCR; TCRdb's version includes in-frame clones alone and lacks a portion of them. This table has 250,000 to 300,000 clones, around 91% appearing once. This chain links TRBV7-2 with TRBJ1-6; TRBD1 matches at 8 bases. This TCR was recovered from a woman aged 55-70 years with COVID-19, enrolled during active disease. Sequenced material: peripheral blood. Here the CDR3 DNA reads TGTGCCAGCAGCTCCTCCGGGACAGGAAGTTCACCCCTCCACTTT. Its protein is CASSSSGTGSSPLHF.